The present T cell receptor (beta chain) was sequenced within a study of long-term antiretroviral therapy in people with HIV. Of note for this clone: What it binds is unknown.

A v3.0 immunoSEQ assay was performed at survey level. Each sample aimed for roughly 35,000-50,000 sequenced T-cell genomes. Profiling relied on immunoSEQ multiplex PCR, and the TCRdb table lists in-frame clones only, not all of them. The sample gives approximately 17,000 clones, around 80% of which show up once; 18% is in the top ten. Study-wide findings and caveats: In HIV, the repertoires covered a tighter span of CDR3 lengths than in controls.

The CDR3 is 13 amino acids. Germline V CDR1 and CDR2: SNHLY, FYNNEI. V was clipped by 4 bases and J by 2 bases, with 8 bases between them. Specimens retained roughly 0.95-11 million cryopreserved PBMC preceding DNA extraction. The V gene is TRBV2, the J gene TRBJ1-1, with D hard to call. The starting material was unsorted PBMCs, obtained 0.6 years after starting antiretroviral therapy. The sequence was collected from a woman aged 18-30 years with HIV. The CDR3, as DNA: TGTGCCAGCAGTGTCGCCGGTAACACTGAAGCTTTCTTT. It is translated as CASSVAGNTEAFF.